The 10 T cell receptor beta chains reported below all come from one sample, sequenced in a study of blood T cell repertoires in COVID-19. Data came from immunoSEQ multiplex PCR; TCRdb stores just in-frame clones and leaves some out. The table records approximately 230,000 clones, 75% to 90% of them present only once. Sequenced: PBMCs or T cells enriched from blood (not recorded which). All receptors come from a woman aged 30 to 39 who had recovered from COVID-19.

This chain connects TRBV28 to TRBJ2-7; TRBD1 is a possible D gene (6 bases). The CDR3 has 12 residues. In germline, CDR1 is MDHEN, CDR2 SYDVKM. Trimming pared 6 bases from V and 4 bases from J, leaving 10 bases between. In DNA, the CDR3 is TGTGCCAGCAGAACCGACAGGTACGAGCAGTACTTC. As protein: CASRTDRYEQYF.

This clone turned up a few times. The J gene is TRBJ1-1, the V gene TRBV2; 9 bases are shared with TRBD1. The CDR3 is 16 amino acids. Germline V gives CDR1 SNHLY, CDR2 FYNNEI. J was trimmed by 5 bases and V by 6 bases; bases with no gene match: 13. CDR3 DNA: TGTGCCAGCAGCCTCACCTCAGACAGGGGGGAGACTGAAGCTTTCTTT. Translating gives CASSLTSDRGETEAFF.

This clone was counted once. The chain combines TRBV18 with TRBJ2-5; possible D gene TRBD2, 5 bases. This CDR3 comprises 14 residues. Germline loops: CDR1 KGHSH, CDR2 LQKENI. The ends were cut back, 0 bases at V and 5 bases at J, with 10 bases in the middle. As DNA, the CDR3 is TGTGCCAGCTCACCACCCGGAGCGGAGGAGACCCAGTACTTC. The encoded protein is CASSPPGAEETQYF.

This chain links TRBV4-3 with TRBJ2-7; a possible D gene is TRBD1 (5 bases). Trimming left V 0 bases short and J 4 bases short, with 19 bases between. This CDR3 contains 17 residues. The V gene's germline CDR1 is LGHNA and CDR2 YSLEER. CDR3 residues: CASSQELYFRVSYEQYF. CDR3 DNA sequence: TGCGCCAGCAGCCAAGAGTTGTATTTCAGGGTTTCGTACGAGCAGTACTTC.

The chain recombines TRBV27 with TRBJ1-2; 12 positions match TRBD1. Germline V CDR1 and CDR2: MNHEY, SMNVEV (reference sequence). CDR3 length equals 15 residues. Losses at the gene ends were 6 bases for V and 7 bases for J; bases not matched to a gene: 9. The CDR3, as DNA: TGTGCCAGCAGCGCCCGGGACAGGGGGCTGGGTGGCTACACCTTC. It specifies CASSARDRGLGGYTF.

The gene calls are TRBV28 and TRBJ1-4; 7 bases line up with TRBD1. Per the germline V gene, CDR1 is MDHEN and CDR2 is SYDVKM. This CDR3 is 15 amino acids long. V trimming: 3 bases; J trimming: 8 bases; junction bases outside the gene matches: 9. Here the CDR3 DNA reads TGTGCCAGCAGTTTTCAGGAAGGGGGCAACGAAAAACTGTTTTTT. It yields the protein CASSFQEGGNEKLFF.

The J gene is TRBJ1-2, the V gene TRBV30, with D perhaps TRBD1 (5 bases). This CDR3 spans 15 amino acids. Deletions cut 7 bases from V and 6 bases from J, with 24 bases between. Germline CDR1 reads GTSNPN; CDR2 reads SVGIG (reference sequence). The CDR3 sequence: CALHWAGGGDNGYTF. The CDR3 nucleotides are TGTGCCTTACACTGGGCCGGGGGGGGAGATAATGGCTACACCTTC.

The gene calls are TRBV13 and TRBJ2-3; weak D call: TRBD2 (6 bases). Germline loops: CDR1 PRHDT, CDR2 FYEKMQ (reference sequence). This CDR3 comprises 16 residues. Trimming removed 5 bases from V and 0 bases from J, with 15 bases in between. CDR3 sequence: CASSRGDSGSTDTQYF. In DNA form, the CDR3 reads TGTGCCAGCAGCCGAGGAGACAGCGGGAGCACAGATACGCAGTATTTT.

V usage is TRBV7-3 and J usage is TRBJ1-1, with 8 bases lining up with TRBD1. From germline, CDR1 is SGHTA and CDR2 FQGTGA. The CDR3 contains 14 residues. V gave up 4 bases and J gave up 1 base; unmatched junction bases: 2. The CDR3 DNA sequence: TGTGCCAGCAGCTCACAGGGGGGGAACACTGAAGCTTTCTTT. Protein: CASSSQGGNTEAFF.

J is TRBJ1-2 and V is TRBV10-3; no reliable D call. Germline V gene sequence: CDR1 ENHRY, CDR2 SYGVKD. The CDR3 runs 12 residues. V was clipped by 0 bases and J by 8 bases, with 7 bases between them. CDR3 in amino acids: CAISESGSGYTF. The CDR3 region has the DNA TGTGCCATCAGTGAGTCGGGGAGCGGCTACACCTTC.